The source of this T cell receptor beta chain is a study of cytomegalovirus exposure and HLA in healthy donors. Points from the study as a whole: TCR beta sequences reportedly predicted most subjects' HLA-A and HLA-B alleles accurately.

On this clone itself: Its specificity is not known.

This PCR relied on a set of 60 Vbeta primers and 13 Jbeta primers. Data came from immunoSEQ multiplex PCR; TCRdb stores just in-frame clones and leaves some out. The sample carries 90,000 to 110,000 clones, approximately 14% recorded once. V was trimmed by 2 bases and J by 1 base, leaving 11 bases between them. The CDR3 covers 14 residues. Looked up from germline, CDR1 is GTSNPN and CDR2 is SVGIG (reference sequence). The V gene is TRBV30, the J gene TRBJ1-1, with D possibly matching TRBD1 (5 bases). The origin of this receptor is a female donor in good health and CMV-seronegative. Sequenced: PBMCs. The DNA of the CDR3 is TGTGCCTGGAGTCCTCGGACACCGAACACTGAAGCTTTCTTT. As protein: CAWSPRTPNTEAFF.